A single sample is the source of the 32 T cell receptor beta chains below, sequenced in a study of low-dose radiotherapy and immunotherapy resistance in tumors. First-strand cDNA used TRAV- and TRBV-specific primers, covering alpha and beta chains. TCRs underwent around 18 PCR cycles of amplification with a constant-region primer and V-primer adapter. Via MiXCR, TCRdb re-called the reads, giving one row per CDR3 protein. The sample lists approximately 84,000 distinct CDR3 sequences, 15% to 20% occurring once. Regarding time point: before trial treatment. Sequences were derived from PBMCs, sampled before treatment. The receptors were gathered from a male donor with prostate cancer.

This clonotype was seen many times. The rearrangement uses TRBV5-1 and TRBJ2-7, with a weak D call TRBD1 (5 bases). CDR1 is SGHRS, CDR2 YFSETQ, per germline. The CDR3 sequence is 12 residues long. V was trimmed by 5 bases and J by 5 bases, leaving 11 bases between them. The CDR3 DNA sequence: TGCGCCAGCAGTCTCCAGGGTCACGAGCAGTACTTC. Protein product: CASSLQGHEQYF.

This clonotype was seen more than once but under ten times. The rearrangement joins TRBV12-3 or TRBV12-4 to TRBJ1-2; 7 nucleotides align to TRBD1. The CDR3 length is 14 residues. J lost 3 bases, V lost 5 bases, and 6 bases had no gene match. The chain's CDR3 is CASSVGQGDYGYTF. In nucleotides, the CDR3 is TGTGCCAGCAGTGTCGGGCAGGGGGACTATGGCTACACCTTC.

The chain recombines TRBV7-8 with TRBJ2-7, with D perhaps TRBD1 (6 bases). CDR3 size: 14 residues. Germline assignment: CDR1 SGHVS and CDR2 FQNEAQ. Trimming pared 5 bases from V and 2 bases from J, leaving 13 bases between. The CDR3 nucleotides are TGTGCCAGCAGCCCGGACAGATCAGCCTACGAGCAGTACTTC. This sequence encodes CASSPDRSAYEQYF.

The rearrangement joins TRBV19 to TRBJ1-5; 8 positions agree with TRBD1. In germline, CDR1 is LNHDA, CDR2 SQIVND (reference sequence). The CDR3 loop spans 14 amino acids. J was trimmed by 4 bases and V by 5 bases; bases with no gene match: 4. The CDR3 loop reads CASSRTGQNQPQHF. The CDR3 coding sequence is TGTGCCAGTAGTCGGACAGGGCAAAATCAGCCCCAGCATTTT.

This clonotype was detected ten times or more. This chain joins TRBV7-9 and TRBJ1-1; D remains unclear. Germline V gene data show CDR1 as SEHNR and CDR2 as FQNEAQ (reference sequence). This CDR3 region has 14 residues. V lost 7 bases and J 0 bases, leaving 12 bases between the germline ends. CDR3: CASIGEPMNTEAFF. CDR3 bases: TGTGCCAGCATCGGGGAGCCCATGAACACTGAAGCTTTCTTT.

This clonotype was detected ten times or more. The DNA of the CDR3 is TGCGCCAGCAGTGAGGCCGCGTTCCAAAACACCATATATTTT. As protein: CASSEAAFQNTIYF. V is TRBV10-2 and J is TRBJ1-3; the D is unclear. CDR1 and CDR2 (germline): WSHSY, SAAADI. CDR3 size: 14 residues. The germline V and J ends were trimmed by 2 bases and 6 bases, with 11 bases remaining between them.

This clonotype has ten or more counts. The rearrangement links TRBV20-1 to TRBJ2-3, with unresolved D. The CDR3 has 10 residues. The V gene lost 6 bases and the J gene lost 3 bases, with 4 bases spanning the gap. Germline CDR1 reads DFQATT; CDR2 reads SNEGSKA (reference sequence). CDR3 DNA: TGCAGTGCGTGGACAGATACGCAGTATTTT. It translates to CSAWTDTQYF.

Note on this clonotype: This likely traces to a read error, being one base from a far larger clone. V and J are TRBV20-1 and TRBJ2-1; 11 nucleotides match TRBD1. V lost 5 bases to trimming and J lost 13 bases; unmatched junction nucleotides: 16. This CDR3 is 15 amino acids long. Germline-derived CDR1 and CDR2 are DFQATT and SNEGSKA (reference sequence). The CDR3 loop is CSAGRTGGRQETQFF. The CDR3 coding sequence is TGCAGTGCTGGGCGGACAGGGGGCCGCCAAGAGACCCAGTTCTTC.

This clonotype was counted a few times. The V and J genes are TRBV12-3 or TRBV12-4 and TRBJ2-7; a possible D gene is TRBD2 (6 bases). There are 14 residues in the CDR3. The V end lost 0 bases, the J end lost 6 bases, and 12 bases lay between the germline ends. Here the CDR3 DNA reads TGTGCCAGCAGTTTAGCGATACCCGGGAGCGAGCAGTACTTC. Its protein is CASSLAIPGSEQYF.

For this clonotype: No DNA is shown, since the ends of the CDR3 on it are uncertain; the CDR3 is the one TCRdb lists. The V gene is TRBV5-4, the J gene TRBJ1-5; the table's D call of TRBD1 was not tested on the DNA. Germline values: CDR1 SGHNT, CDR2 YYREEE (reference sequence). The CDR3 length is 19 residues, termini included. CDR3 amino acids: CASSFYICSAREGGRPQHF.

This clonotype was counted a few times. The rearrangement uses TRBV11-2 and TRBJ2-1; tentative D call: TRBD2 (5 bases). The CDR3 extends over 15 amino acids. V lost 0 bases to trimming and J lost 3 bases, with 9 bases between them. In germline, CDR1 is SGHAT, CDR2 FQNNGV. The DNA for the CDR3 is TGTGCCAGCAGCTTAGAGCGGACTGGCTACAATGAGCAGTTCTTC. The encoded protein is CASSLERTGYNEQFF.

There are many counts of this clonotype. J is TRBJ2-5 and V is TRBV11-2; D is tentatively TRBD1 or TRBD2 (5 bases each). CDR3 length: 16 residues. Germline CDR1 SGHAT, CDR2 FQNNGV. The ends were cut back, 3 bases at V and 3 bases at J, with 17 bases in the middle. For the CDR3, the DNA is TGTGCCAGCAGCTTCGGGACCACACCCTACAAAGAGACCCAGTACTTC. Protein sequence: CASSFGTTPYKETQYF. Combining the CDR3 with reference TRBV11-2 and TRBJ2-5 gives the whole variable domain EAGVAQSPRYKIIEKRQSVAFWCNPISGHATLYWYQQILGQGPKLLIQFQNNGVVDDSQLPKDRFSAERLKGVDSTLKIQPAKLEDSAVYLCASSFGTTPYKETQYFGPGTRLLVL.

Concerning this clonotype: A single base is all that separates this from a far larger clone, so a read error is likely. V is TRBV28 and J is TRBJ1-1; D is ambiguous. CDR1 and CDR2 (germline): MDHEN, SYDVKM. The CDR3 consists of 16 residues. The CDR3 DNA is TGTGCCACCAGTGAGTCGGTCGTCAGAAAGAACACTGAAGCTTTCTTT. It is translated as CATSESVVRKNTEAFF.

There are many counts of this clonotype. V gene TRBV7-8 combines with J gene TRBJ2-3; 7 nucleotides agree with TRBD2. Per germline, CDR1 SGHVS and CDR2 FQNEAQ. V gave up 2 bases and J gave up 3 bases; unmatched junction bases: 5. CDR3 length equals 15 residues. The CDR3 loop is CASSLWGGRTDTQYF. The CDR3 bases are TGTGCCAGCAGCTTATGGGGAGGGAGGACAGATACGCAGTATTTT. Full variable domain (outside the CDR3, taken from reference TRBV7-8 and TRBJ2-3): GAGVSQSPRYKVAKRGQDVALRCDPISGHVSLFWYQQALGQGPEFLTYFQNEAQLDKSGLPSDRFFAERPEGSVSTLKIQRTQQEDSAVYLCASSLWGGRTDTQYFGPGTRLTVL.

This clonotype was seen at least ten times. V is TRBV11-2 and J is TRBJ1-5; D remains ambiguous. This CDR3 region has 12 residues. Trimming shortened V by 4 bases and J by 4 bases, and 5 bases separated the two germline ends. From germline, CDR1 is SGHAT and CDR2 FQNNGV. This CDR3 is CASSSLNQPQHF. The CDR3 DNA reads TGTGCCAGCAGCTCCCTTAATCAGCCCCAGCATTTT.

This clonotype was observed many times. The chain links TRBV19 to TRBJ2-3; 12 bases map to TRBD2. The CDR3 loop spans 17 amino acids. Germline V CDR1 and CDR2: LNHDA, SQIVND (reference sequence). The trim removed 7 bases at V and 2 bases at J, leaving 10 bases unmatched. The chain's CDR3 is CASTPDLAGGNTDTQYF. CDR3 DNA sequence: TGTGCCAGTACCCCAGATCTAGCGGGGGGGAACACAGATACGCAGTATTTT.

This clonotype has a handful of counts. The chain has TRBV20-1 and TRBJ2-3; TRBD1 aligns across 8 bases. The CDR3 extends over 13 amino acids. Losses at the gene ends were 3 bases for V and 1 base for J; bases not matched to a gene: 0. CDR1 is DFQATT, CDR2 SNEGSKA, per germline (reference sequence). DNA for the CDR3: TGCAGTGCTAGGACAGGGGGCACAGATACGCAGTATTTT. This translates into CSARTGGTDTQYF.

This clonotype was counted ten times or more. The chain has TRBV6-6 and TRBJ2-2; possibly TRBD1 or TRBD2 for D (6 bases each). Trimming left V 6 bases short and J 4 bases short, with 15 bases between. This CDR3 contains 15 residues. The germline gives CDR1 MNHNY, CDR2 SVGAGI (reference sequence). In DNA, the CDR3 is TGTGCCAGCAGGGAGGTACAGGGAGGCACCGGGGAGCTGTTTTTT. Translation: CASREVQGGTGELFF.

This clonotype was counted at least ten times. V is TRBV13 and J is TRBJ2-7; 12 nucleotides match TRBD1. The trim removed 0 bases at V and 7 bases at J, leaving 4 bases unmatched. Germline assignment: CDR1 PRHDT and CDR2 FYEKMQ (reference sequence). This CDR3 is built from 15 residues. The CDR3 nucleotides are TGTGCCAGCAGCTTAGGGGGACAGGGGGCGCGGGAGCAGTACTTC. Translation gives CASSLGGQGAREQYF.

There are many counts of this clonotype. CDR3 in DNA: TGCGCCAGCAGCCGGACAGGTGGGGAATACAATGAGCAGTTCTTC. Encoded protein: CASSRTGGEYNEQFF. The chain is built from TRBV5-1 and TRBJ2-1; 7 bases are a match to TRBD1. Germline V CDR1 and CDR2: SGHRS, YFSETQ. Trimming took 4 bases from V and 4 from J; bases not matched to a gene: 8. CDR3 length: 15 amino acids.

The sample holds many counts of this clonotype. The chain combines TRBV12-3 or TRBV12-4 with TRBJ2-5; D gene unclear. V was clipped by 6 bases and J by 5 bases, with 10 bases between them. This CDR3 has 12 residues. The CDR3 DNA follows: TGTGCCAGCAGCTCTCCCGGGGAGACCCAGTACTTC. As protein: CASSSPGETQYF.

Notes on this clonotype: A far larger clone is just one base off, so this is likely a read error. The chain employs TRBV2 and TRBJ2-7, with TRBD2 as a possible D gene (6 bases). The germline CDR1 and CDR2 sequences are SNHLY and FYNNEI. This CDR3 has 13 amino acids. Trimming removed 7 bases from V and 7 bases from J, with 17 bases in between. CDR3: CASMLAPHNEQYF. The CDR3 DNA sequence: TGTGCCAGCATGCTAGCGCCTCACAATGAGCAGTACTTC.

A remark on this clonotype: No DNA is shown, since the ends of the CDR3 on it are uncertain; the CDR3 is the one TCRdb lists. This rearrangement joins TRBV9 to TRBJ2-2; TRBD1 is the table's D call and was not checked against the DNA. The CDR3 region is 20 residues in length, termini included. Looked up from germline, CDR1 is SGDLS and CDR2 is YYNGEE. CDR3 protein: CASSVYSDNTGELFFFFFFF.

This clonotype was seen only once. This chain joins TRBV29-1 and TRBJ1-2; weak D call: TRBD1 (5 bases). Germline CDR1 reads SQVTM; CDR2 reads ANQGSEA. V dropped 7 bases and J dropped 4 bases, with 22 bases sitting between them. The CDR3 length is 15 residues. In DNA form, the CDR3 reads TGCAGCGGGGGCGCTGCCGGGGGGATCCCCTATGGCTACACCTTC. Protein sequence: CSGGAAGGIPYGYTF.

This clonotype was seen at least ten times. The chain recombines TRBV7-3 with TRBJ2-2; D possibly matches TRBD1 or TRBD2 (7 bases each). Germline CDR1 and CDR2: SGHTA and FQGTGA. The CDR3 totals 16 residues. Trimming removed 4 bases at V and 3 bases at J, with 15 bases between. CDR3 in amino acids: CASSSRQGGYTGELFF. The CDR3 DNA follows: TGTGCCAGCAGCTCCCGACAGGGAGGGTACACCGGGGAGCTGTTTTTT.

The DNA of the CDR3 is TGCAGCGCGGGACAAGCAAATCAGCCCCAGCATTTT. It translates to CSAGQANQPQHF. The chain uses TRBV29-1 and TRBJ1-5; maybe TRBD1 (6 bases). Germline assignment: CDR1 SQVTM and CDR2 ANQGSEA. V was cut by 7 bases and J by 4 bases, with 11 bases left in between. The CDR3 sequence is 12 residues long. The whole variable domain, remainder taken from reference TRBV29-1 and TRBJ1-5, is SAVISQKPSRDICQRGTSLTIQCQVDSQVTMMFWYRQQPGQSLTLIATANQGSEATYESGFVIDKFPISRPNLTFSTLTVSNMSPEDSSIYLCSAGQANQPQHFGDGTRLSIL.

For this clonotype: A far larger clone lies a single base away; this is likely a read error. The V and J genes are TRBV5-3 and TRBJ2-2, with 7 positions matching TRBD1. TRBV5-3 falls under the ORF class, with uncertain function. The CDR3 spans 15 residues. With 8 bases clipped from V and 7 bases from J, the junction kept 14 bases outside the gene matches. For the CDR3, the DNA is TGTGCCAGCGGCACCCAGACAGGGTTTGACGGGGAGCTGTTTTTT. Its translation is CASGTQTGFDGELFF.

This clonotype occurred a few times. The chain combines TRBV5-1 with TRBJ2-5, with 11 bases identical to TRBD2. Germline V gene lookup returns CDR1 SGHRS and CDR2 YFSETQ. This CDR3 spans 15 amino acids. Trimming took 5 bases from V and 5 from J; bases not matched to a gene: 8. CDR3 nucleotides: TGCGCCAGCAGTCAGCTAGCGGGGGGCCGGGAGACCCAGTACTTC. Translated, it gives CASSQLAGGRETQYF.

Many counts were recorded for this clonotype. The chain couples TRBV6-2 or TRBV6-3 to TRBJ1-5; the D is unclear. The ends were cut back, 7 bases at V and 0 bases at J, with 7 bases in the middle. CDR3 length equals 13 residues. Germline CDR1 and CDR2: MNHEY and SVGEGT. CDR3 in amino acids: CASIRASNQPQHF. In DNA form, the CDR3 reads TGTGCCAGCATACGAGCTAGCAATCAGCCCCAGCATTTT.

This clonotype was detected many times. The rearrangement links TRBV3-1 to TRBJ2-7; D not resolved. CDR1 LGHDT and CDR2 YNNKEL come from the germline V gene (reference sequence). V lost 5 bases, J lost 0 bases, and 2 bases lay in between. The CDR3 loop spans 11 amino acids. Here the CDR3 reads CASSNSYEQYF. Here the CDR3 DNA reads TGTGCCAGCAGCAACTCCTACGAGCAGTACTTC.

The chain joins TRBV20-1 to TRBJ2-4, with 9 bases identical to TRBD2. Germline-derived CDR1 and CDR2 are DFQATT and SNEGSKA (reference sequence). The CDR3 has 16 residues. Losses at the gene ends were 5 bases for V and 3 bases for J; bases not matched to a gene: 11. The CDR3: CSASPQRGDYKNIQYF. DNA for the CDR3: TGCAGTGCTTCACCCCAGCGGGGGGACTACAAAAACATTCAGTACTTC.

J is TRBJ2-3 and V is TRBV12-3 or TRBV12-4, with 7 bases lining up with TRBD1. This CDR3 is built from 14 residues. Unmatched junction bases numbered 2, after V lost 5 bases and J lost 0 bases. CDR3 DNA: TGTGCCAGCAGTGGGACAGCCAGCACAGATACGCAGTATTTT. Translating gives CASSGTASTDTQYF.